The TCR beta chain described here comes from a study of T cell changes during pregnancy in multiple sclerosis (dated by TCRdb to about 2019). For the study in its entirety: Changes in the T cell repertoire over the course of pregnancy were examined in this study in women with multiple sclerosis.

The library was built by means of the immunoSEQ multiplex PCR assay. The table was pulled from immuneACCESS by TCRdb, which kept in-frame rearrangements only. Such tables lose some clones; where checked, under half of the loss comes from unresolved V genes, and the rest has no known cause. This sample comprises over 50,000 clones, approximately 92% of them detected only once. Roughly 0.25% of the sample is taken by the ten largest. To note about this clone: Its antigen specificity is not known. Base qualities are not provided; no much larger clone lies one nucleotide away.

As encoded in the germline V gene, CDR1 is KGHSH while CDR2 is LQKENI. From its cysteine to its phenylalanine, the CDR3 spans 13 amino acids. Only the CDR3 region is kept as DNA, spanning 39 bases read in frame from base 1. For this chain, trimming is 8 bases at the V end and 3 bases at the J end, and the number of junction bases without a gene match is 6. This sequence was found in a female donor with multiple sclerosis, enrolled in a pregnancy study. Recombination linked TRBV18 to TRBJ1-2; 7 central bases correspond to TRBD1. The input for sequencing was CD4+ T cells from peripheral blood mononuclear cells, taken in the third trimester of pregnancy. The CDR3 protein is CASTPDRHYGYTF. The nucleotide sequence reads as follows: TGTGCCAGCACCCCGGACAGGCACTATGGCTACACCTTC.